Reported below is one T cell receptor beta chain. This sample was taken from a study of blood T cell repertoires in COVID-19. Study at large: The United States, Italy and Spain provided the acute and convalescent COVID-19 samples.

Source study methods: Reference gene primer amplification gave estimated nucleated cell counts. The data were produced by immunoSEQ multiplex PCR, yet TCRdb's version contains in-frame clones alone and is incomplete. That table furnishes V, J and clone size, whereas the DNA furnished D and trimming. The sample records 240,000 or so clones, more than 70% being singletons. The sequence came from a man older than 75 with acute or convalescent COVID-19. Input material: peripheral blood.

CDR3 in DNA: TGTGCCAGCAGCACCCGGGGTAGGGCGAGGCAGCCCCAGCATTTT. This sequence encodes CASSTRGRARQPQHF. The chain joins TRBV14 to TRBJ1-5; D is unclear. Germline-derived CDR1 and CDR2 are SGHDN and FVKESK. V shed 5 bases and J shed 7 bases, with 18 bases lying between them. The CDR3 length is 15 residues.